Listed below are T cell receptor beta chains from one sample, sequenced in a study of T cell clones after liver transplantation. Generated by immunoSEQ multiplex PCR, the TCRdb table keeps only in-frame clones and is missing some. The table records tens of thousands of clones, over 80% of them present only once. The input for sequencing was CD4+ T cells from blood, taken 46 months after liver transplant. The receptor set was obtained from a human patient who received a liver transplant. The graft donor may have given rise to some T cells. Each CDR3 is given with its conserved first and last residue. The D gene is left open where the match is weak. The size of a clone is reported for some rows only, either as once, few or many, or as a class for expanded clones.

V	J	D	size	DNA	CDR3
TRBV7-2	TRBJ1-2	.	.	TGTGCCAGCAGCTTAGCCAGGGTTGAACCTGGCTACACCTTC	CASSLARVEPGYTF
TRBV6-6	TRBJ1-5	TRBD1	.	TGTGCCAGCAGGAGAGACAGGGAGCGGCAGCCCCAGCATTTT	CASRRDRERQPQHF
TRBV10-3	TRBJ2-1	.	.	TGTGCCATCAGTGAGAGTCCGTTGACAGCCAGCTCCTACAATGAGCAGTTCTTC	CAISESPLTASSYNEQFF
TRBV6-5	TRBJ2-5	TRBD1	few	TGTGCCAGCAGCATAAAGCGGACAGGTCAAGAGACCCAGTACTTC	CASSIKRTGQETQYF
TRBV7-2	TRBJ2-6	.	once	TGTGCCAGCAGCTTAGGACCGACCTCTGGGGCCAACGTCCTGACTTTC	CASSLGPTSGANVLTF
TRBV18	TRBJ2-1	.	.	TGTGCCAGCTCTGGGACATTGGACAATGAGCAGTTCTTC	CASSGTLDNEQFF
TRBV10-3	TRBJ2-7	TRBD2	once	TGTGCCATCAGTGATCCCTCACGGGGACTAGCGGTTATCTCCTACGAGCAGTACTTC	CAISDPSRGLAVISYEQYF
TRBV29-1	TRBJ2-3	.	.	TGCAGCGCCTTGGGGCGGGGGCTCCGCGGAAATACGCAGTATTTT	CSALGRGLRGNTQYF
TRBV7-2	TRBJ2-1	.	.	TGTGCCAGCAGCTTAACTGGAGATGAGCAGTTCTTC	CASSLTGDEQFF
TRBV5-1	TRBJ2-5	.	.	TGCGCCAGCAGCTTTCAGGCGCAAGAGACCCAGTACTTC	CASSFQAQETQYF
TRBV6-6	TRBJ2-7	.	.	TGTGCCAGCAGGCGGACGCAGGGGTCCTACGAGCAGTACTTC	CASRRTQGSYEQYF
TRBV11-2	TRBJ1-1	.	.	TGTGCCAGCAGCTTTAGTATCAGGCAAGGAGGCACTGAAGCTTTCTTT	CASSFSIRQGGTEAFF
TRBV7-2	TRBJ2-7	.	.	TGTGCCAGCAGCTTAGGGAGCGGAGCCTCCTACGAGCAGTACTTC	CASSLGSGASYEQYF
TRBV7-9	TRBJ2-7	.	.	TGTGCCAGCAGCTTGGCCAGACAGTCCTACGAGCAGTACTTC	CASSLARQSYEQYF
TRBV6-1	TRBJ2-3	TRBD1	.	TGTGCCAGCAGGAAGGACAGGGGACGGGCAGATACGCAGTATTTT	CASRKDRGRADTQYF
TRBV11-2	TRBJ1-2	TRBD1	.	TGTGCCAGCAGCCGACAGGGAGGGTATGGCTACACCTTC	CASSRQGGYGYTF
TRBV14	TRBJ1-1	.	.	TGTGCCAGCAGCCGGGGCACTGAAGCTTTCTTT	CASSRGTEAFF
TRBV7-2	TRBJ2-2	.	.	TGTGCCAGCAGCTTACTAGGGACTGGGCGAGGGGAGCTGTTTTTT	CASSLLGTGRGELFF
TRBV6-4	TRBJ1-2	.	.	TGTGCCAGCAGTGGCAGGGAGACCTTCAACTATGGCTACACCTTC	CASSGRETFNYGYTF
TRBV4-3	TRBJ2-2	.	.	TGCGCCAGCAGCCAAGCGACGCGAGCTGCCGGGGAGCTGTTTTTT	CASSQATRAAGELFF